These 3 T cell receptor beta chains came from one sample sequenced in a study of control samples from healthy donors and cancer patients. This table comes from immunoSEQ multiplex PCR, and its TCRdb copy is limited to in-frame clones, with some not included. The sample carries some 120,000 clones, 93% recorded once. Sequencing used blood. The receptors originated from a man aged 25 to 40 in good health.

This chain links TRBV5-5 with TRBJ2-7; D is ambiguous. Trimming took 4 bases from V and 3 from J, leaving 14 bases between them. Germline lookup yields CDR1 SGHKS and CDR2 YYEKEE (reference sequence). CDR3 length: 14 residues. The CDR3 DNA reads TGTGCCAGCAGCCCGTGGGAATCCCACTACGAGCAGTACGTC. It translates to CASSPWESHYEQYV.

This chain links TRBV10-3 with TRBJ2-1, with 9 bases matching TRBD2. V dropped 10 bases and J dropped 2; count of bases not matched to a gene: 9. The CDR3 loop spans 15 amino acids. Germline CDR1 and CDR2: ENHRY and SYGVKD. The DNA for the CDR3 is TGTGCCAACGGGGCGGAGCGGGGGGCCTACAATGAGCAGTTCTTC. Translated, it gives CANGAERGAYNEQFF.

The chain couples TRBV6-5 to TRBJ1-3, with TRBD1 matching 10 bases. The germline gives CDR1 MNHEY, CDR2 SVGAGI. Trimming at V came to 4 bases and at J to 4 bases, leaving 4 bases not matched to a gene. The CDR3 has 15 residues. The CDR3 loop reads CASSSGTGVGNTIYF. Written as DNA, the CDR3 is TGTGCCAGCAGTTCCGGGACAGGGGTGGGAAACACCATATATTTT.